Sequencing of this TCR beta chain was carried out in a study of blood T cell repertoires in COVID-19. Study information: Sites across the United States, Italy and Spain contributed samples from acute and convalescent COVID-19.

Trimming took 4 bases from V and 0 from J, leaving 21 bases between them. Germline lookup yields CDR1 MNHNS and CDR2 SASEGT. The CDR3 runs to 18 residues. As processed by the authors: Reference gene primer amplification in the assay estimated nucleated cell counts. Measured with immunoSEQ multiplex PCR; TCRdb has only the in-frame clones, and not every one. For V, J and clone size, that table is used; D and trimming come from the DNA. This sample has about 230,000 clones, with under 90% found just once. Patients of the Seattle cohort, enrolled during active infection, were followed longitudinally. The specimen was peripheral blood. J is TRBJ1-1 and V is TRBV6-1, with D unresolved. This sequence originates from a man over 45 with COVID-19, enrolled during active disease. The CDR3: CASSAKGVGLGMNTEAFF. In DNA form, the CDR3 reads TGTGCCAGCAGTGCGAAAGGAGTTGGGTTAGGAATGAACACTGAAGCTTTCTTT.